These 9 T cell receptor beta chains were all obtained from the same sample, sequenced in a study of cytomegalovirus exposure and HLA in healthy donors. The PCR contained 60 Vbeta and 13 Jbeta primers. The table came from immunoSEQ multiplex PCR; TCRdb's copy has only in-frame clones and leaves some out. The repertoire consists of about 250,000 clones, with more than 55% occurring once and the leading ten covering roughly 2.4%. Sequenced: PBMCs. The receptors here all came from a female donor in good health and CMV-seronegative.

Regarding this clone: One end of the junction varies from germline; a read error may be responsible. V and J are TRBV7-9 and TRBJ2-7; no clear D gene. Germline V lookup: CDR1 SEHNR, CDR2 FQNEAQ (reference sequence). This CDR3 is 15 amino acids long. CDR3 DNA sequence: TGTGCCAGCAGCTTAGATCTAGTAGTTTCCTACAAGCAGTACTTC. It codes for CASSLDLVVSYKQYF.

There are a few counts of this clone. The chain uses TRBV6-5 and TRBJ2-5, with 11 bases lining up with TRBD1. Germline CDR1 reads MNHEY; CDR2 reads SVGAGI. The V segment lost 7 bases and the J segment 5 bases; nucleotides outside the gene matches: 6. This CDR3 is 14 amino acids long. The CDR3 loop is CASIGTGGFETQYF. The CDR3 region has the DNA TGTGCCAGCATCGGGACAGGGGGTTTTGAGACCCAGTACTTC.

The J gene is TRBJ1-5, the V gene TRBV28, with 7 bases that match TRBD1. Per the germline V gene, CDR1 is MDHEN and CDR2 is SYDVKM. J lost 5 bases, V lost 2 bases, and 15 bases had no gene match. The CDR3 has 18 amino acids. In DNA form, the CDR3 reads TGTGCCAGCAGTTTACTCACTACAGGGGACCCAAATCATCAGCCCCAGCATTTT. Its protein is CASSLLTTGDPNHQPQHF.

The J gene is TRBJ2-5, the V gene TRBV7-9; 8 bases are shared with TRBD1. This CDR3 has 14 amino acids. V was clipped by 5 bases and J by 4 bases; unmatched bases: 6. Germline CDR1 is SEHNR and CDR2 is FQNEAQ (reference sequence). The CDR3 nucleotides read TGTGCCAGCAGCGCGAGACAGGGGAGAGAGACCCAGTACTTC. This sequence encodes CASSARQGRETQYF.

The chain couples TRBV5-1 to TRBJ2-5, with 11 nucleotides matching TRBD1. V lost 4 bases to trimming and J lost 5 bases; unmatched junction nucleotides: 13. CDR3 length: 17 amino acids. The germline gives CDR1 SGHRS, CDR2 YFSETQ. CDR3 sequence reads: CASSSGTGGGSAETQYF. The CDR3, as DNA: TGCGCCAGCAGCAGCGGGACAGGGGGAGGATCCGCCGAGACCCAGTACTTC.

The chain is built from TRBV30 and TRBJ2-1; a possible D gene is TRBD1 (6 bases). The CDR3 runs 12 residues. V was cut by 2 bases and J by 8 bases, with 10 bases left in between. Per germline, CDR1 GTSNPN and CDR2 SVGIG (reference sequence). Here the CDR3 reads CAWSPQGDEQFF. The CDR3 DNA reads TGTGCCTGGAGTCCACAGGGCGATGAGCAGTTCTTC. The entire variable domain, with the rest obtained from reference TRBV30 and TRBJ2-1, is as follows: SQTIHQWPATLVQPVGSPLSLECTVEGTSNPNLYWYRQAAGRGLQLLFYSVGIGQISSEVPQNLSASRPQDRQFILSSKKLLLSDSGFYLCAWSPQGDEQFFGPGTRLTVL.

This clone turned up a few times. The V gene is TRBV27, the J gene TRBJ2-2; a weak D match, TRBD2 (5 bases). V gave up 6 bases and J gave up 8 bases, with 13 bases separating them. The CDR3 is made up of 13 amino acids. From germline, CDR1 is MNHEY and CDR2 SMNVEV (reference sequence). The CDR3 coding sequence is TGTGCCAGCAGCCCTTGGACTCGAGGGGAGCTGTTTTTT. The encoded protein is CASSPWTRGELFF.

The CDR3 protein is CASSFSWTSGRVGNEQYF. The CDR3 nucleotides read TGTGCCAGCAGCTTTTCCTGGACTAGCGGGAGGGTAGGGAACGAGCAGTACTTC. The chain combines TRBV7-8 with TRBJ2-7; 15 positions match TRBD2. The CDR3 consists of 18 residues. The trim removed 3 bases at V and 5 bases at J, leaving 11 bases unmatched. The germline gives CDR1 SGHVS, CDR2 FQNEAQ.

This sequence joins TRBV15 and TRBJ2-4, with 8 bases identical to TRBD1. The V gene end was trimmed by 1 base and the J gene end by 4 bases; junction bases not matched to a gene: 15. This CDR3 is built from 19 residues. CDR1 is LNHNV, CDR2 YYDKDF, per germline (reference sequence). The CDR3 sequence: CATSRVGTGGADRKNIQYF. The CDR3 region has the DNA TGTGCCACCAGCAGAGTTGGGACAGGTGGGGCCGACCGAAAAAACATTCAGTACTTC.